This TCR beta chain was profiled in a study of T cell changes during pregnancy in multiple sclerosis. The junction had 13 bases not matched to a gene; V was cut back by 5 bases and J by 3 bases. Per germline, CDR1 SGHAT and CDR2 FQNNGV. This CDR3 is built from 16 residues. The protocol was immunoSEQ multiplex PCR, while the TCRdb copy is restricted to in-frame clones and leaves out a portion. The sample records around 92,000 clones, approximately 95% being singletons. Sequencing was performed on peripheral blood, taken after pregnancy. The TCR was taken from a female donor with multiple sclerosis, enrolled in a pregnancy study. The chain joins TRBV11-2 to TRBJ2-7; 7 positions match TRBD2. Here the CDR3 reads CASSIRGGRINYEQYF. The CDR3 region has the DNA TGTGCCAGCAGCATCCGAGGCGGGAGAATCAACTACGAGCAGTACTTC. Filled out from reference TRBV11-2 and TRBJ2-7, the complete variable domain reads EAGVAQSPRYKIIEKRQSVAFWCNPISGHATLYWYQQILGQGPKLLIQFQNNGVVDDSQLPKDRFSAERLKGVDSTLKIQPAKLEDSAVYLCASSIRGGRINYEQYFGPGTRLTVT.